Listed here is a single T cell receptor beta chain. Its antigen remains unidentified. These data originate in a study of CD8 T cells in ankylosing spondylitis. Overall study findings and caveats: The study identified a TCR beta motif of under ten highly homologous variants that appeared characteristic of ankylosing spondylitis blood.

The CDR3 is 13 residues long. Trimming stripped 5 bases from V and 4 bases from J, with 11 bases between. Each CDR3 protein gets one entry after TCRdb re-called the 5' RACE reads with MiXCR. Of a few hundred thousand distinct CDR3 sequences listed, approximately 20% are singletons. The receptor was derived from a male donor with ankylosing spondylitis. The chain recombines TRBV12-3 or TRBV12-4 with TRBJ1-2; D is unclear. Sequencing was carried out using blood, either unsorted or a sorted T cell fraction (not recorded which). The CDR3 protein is CASSRGIFYGYTF. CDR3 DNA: TGTGCCAGCAGTCGGGGAATCTTCTATGGCTACACCTTC.